The following is a T cell receptor beta chain sequence with its context. This record belongs to a study of blood T cell repertoires in COVID-19. Study-wide context: Nucleic acid was either cDNA or gDNA, and it came from T cells, B-cell-depleted T cells, or PBMCs.

Germline CDR1 and CDR2: GTSNPN and SVGIG (reference sequence). This CDR3 spans 14 amino acids. Losses at the gene ends were 3 bases for V and 8 bases for J; bases not matched to a gene: 10. Measured with immunoSEQ multiplex PCR; TCRdb has only the in-frame clones, and not every one. The top ten hold 5.1% of the sample, which has 250,000 to 300,000 clones, approximately 85% seen once. The chain uses TRBV30 and TRBJ2-1; 7 nucleotides match TRBD2. The specimen sequenced was peripheral blood. This sequence was found in a man aged 50-59 years with active or convalescent COVID-19. The CDR3 loop reads CAWSQGAGEDEQFF. As DNA, the CDR3 is TGTGCCTGGAGCCAAGGGGCGGGAGAGGATGAGCAGTTCTTC.